This T cell receptor (beta chain) was retrieved from a study of blood T cell repertoires in COVID-19. Original data processing: For nucleated cells, counts were estimated from reference gene primer amplification. Assay: immunoSEQ multiplex PCR; the TCRdb copy retains only in-frame clones and omits some. V, J and clone size were drawn from that table, and D and trimming were deduced from the DNA. The sample has roughly 500,000 clones, approximately 85% seen once. The CDR3 has 15 residues. From germline, CDR1 is MNHEY and CDR2 SVGEGT. The ends lost 5 bases at V and 3 bases at J; junction bases unmatched: 10. The count of this clone is one.

The rearrangement links TRBV6-2 or TRBV6-3 to TRBJ2-7, with 7 nucleotides matching TRBD2. The sequence was collected from a human donor in a cohort sampled during active COVID-19. Sequencing used peripheral blood. This CDR3 is CASSPLQAGSYEQYF. CDR3 DNA: TGTGCCAGCAGTCCCCTCCAAGCGGGGAGCTACGAGCAGTACTTC.